A single sample gave rise to the 16 T cell receptor beta chains below, sequenced in a study of T cell responses to AZD1222 COVID-19 vaccine. The method was immunoSEQ multiplex PCR; TCRdb's version includes in-frame clones alone and lacks a portion of them. The repertoire holds about 60,000 clones, with about three quarters as singletons. This specimen was peripheral blood, taken 28 days after the second AZD1222 dose. The receptors were sampled from an adult who received the AZD1222 COVID-19 vaccine.

The genes are TRBV27 and TRBJ1-5, with TRBD1 as a possible D gene (6 bases). The CDR3 has 15 amino acids. The V gene lost 6 bases and the J gene lost 0 bases, with 12 bases spanning the gap. CDR1 is MNHEY and CDR2 is SMNVEV in the germline V gene (reference sequence). CDR3 region: CASSRDIYSNQPQHF. In DNA, the CDR3 is TGTGCCAGCAGCCGGGACATCTATAGCAATCAGCCCCAGCATTTT.

The rearrangement links TRBV28 to TRBJ1-4; D is possibly TRBD1 (5 bases). Germline loops: CDR1 MDHEN, CDR2 SYDVKM. The CDR3 is 18 residues long. Trimming stripped 1 base from V and 0 bases from J, with 15 bases between. CDR3 in amino acids: CASSLYMTAGPTNEKLFF. The CDR3 DNA is TGTGCCAGCAGTTTATATATGACAGCCGGGCCAACTAATGAAAAACTGTTTTTT.

This sequence joins TRBV10-3 and TRBJ1-5; D uncertain. This CDR3 region has 13 residues. CDR1 is ENHRY and CDR2 is SYGVKD in the germline V gene. The germline V and J ends were trimmed by 6 bases and 3 bases, with 9 bases remaining between them. The CDR3 is CAISLESNQPQHF. CDR3 nucleotides: TGTGCCATCAGCCTTGAGTCCAATCAGCCCCAGCATTTT.

This chain connects TRBV15 to TRBJ2-5, with a weak D call TRBD2 (6 bases). Germline V gene data show CDR1 as LNHNV and CDR2 as YYDKDF (reference sequence). The germline V and J ends were trimmed by 3 bases and 6 bases, with 17 bases remaining between them. The CDR3 is 15 amino acids. This CDR3 reads CATSSEGEEGQTQYF. The CDR3 DNA sequence: TGTGCCACCAGCAGCGAAGGAGAGGAGGGGCAGACCCAGTACTTC.

The chain has TRBV5-4 and TRBJ1-5, with D maybe TRBD1 (6 bases). V lost 4 bases to trimming and J lost 5 bases, with 19 bases between them. Germline loops: CDR1 SGHNT, CDR2 YYREEE (reference sequence). The CDR3 runs to 16 residues. In DNA, the CDR3 is TGTGCCAGCAGCACAACCGGGACATCCGGGGATCAGCCCCAGCATTTT. Its protein product is CASSTTGTSGDQPQHF.

J is TRBJ2-7 and V is TRBV7-2, with 7 bases that match TRBD2. The CDR3 spans 13 residues. J was trimmed by 6 bases and V by 5 bases; bases with no gene match: 7. CDR1 is SGHTA and CDR2 is FQGNSA in the germline V gene. Written as DNA, the CDR3 is TGTGCCAGCAGCCAGTGGGGGGAGGGCGAGCAGTACTTC. As protein: CASSQWGEGEQYF.

V usage is TRBV7-9 and J usage is TRBJ1-3; unclear D gene. V was clipped by 5 bases and J by 0 bases, with 8 bases between them. Germline-derived CDR1 and CDR2 are SEHNR and FQNEAQ (reference sequence). This CDR3 contains 14 residues. This CDR3 is CASSPGLSGNTIYF. In DNA, the CDR3 is TGTGCCAGCAGCCCAGGTCTCTCTGGAAACACCATATATTTT.

This clone was recorded only once. CDR3: CASSRTGTGVNEKLFF. The CDR3 coding sequence is TGCGCCAGCAGTCGGACCGGGACAGGCGTTAATGAAAAACTGTTTTTT. The V gene is TRBV5-1, the J gene TRBJ1-4; the match to TRBD1 covers 8 bases. This CDR3 has 16 amino acids. Per the germline V gene, CDR1 is SGHRS and CDR2 is YFSETQ. With 5 bases clipped from V and 4 bases from J, the junction kept 10 bases outside the gene matches.

The J gene is TRBJ1-5, the V gene TRBV12-3 or TRBV12-4; no definite D call. The CDR3 extends over 12 amino acids. V was pared by 3 bases and J by 2 bases, with 2 bases between. The CDR3 DNA reads TGTGCCAGCAGTTTGGGCAATCAGCCCCAGCATTTT. Protein product: CASSLGNQPQHF.

V and J are TRBV7-8 and TRBJ2-7; a possible D gene is TRBD2 (6 bases). Between the trimmed V and J ends, which lost 2 bases and 4 bases, there was a span of 21 bases. Germline V gene sequence: CDR1 SGHVS, CDR2 FQNEAQ. The CDR3 contains 17 residues. For the CDR3, the DNA is TGTGCCAGCAGCTTAATGGCGAGGAGGAGGGGAGCTTACGAGCAGTACTTC. Amino acids: CASSLMARRRGAYEQYF.

The sample holds one count of this clone. The chain is built from TRBV19 and TRBJ1-1, with a weak D call TRBD1 (5 bases). CDR3 size: 11 residues. The germline gives CDR1 LNHDA, CDR2 SQIVND (reference sequence). V lost 11 bases, J lost 4 bases, and 11 bases lay in between. DNA for the CDR3: TGTGCCCCGCAGGGAGCCACTGAAGCTTTCTTT. Translation: CAPQGATEAFF.

V gene TRBV19 combines with J gene TRBJ2-1, with TRBD2 matching 12 bases. CDR1 LNHDA and CDR2 SQIVND come from the germline V gene (reference sequence). The CDR3 is made up of 16 amino acids. V dropped 9 bases and J dropped 6; count of bases not matched to a gene: 12. The DNA of the CDR3 is TGTGCCAGCAGACAGGCGGCTAGCGGGGGGGCCAATGAGCAGTTCTTC. Its translation is CASRQAASGGANEQFF.

The CDR3 region has the DNA TGTGCCAGCAGCTTAGGTTCTCTCTATGGCTACACCTTC. This translates into CASSLGSLYGYTF. The rearrangement uses TRBV7-9 and TRBJ1-2, with D hard to call. The V gene's germline CDR1 is SEHNR and CDR2 FQNEAQ (reference sequence). The CDR3 consists of 13 residues. V was pared by 1 base and J by 4 bases, with 7 bases between.

The gene calls are TRBV27 and TRBJ1-3; D ambiguous. Germline V gives CDR1 MNHEY, CDR2 SMNVEV (reference sequence). The germline V and J ends were trimmed by 2 bases and 4 bases, with 18 bases remaining between them. The CDR3 contains 17 residues. The CDR3 nucleotides read TGTGCCAGCAGTTTACGGAGCCCTGAATGGTTCGGAAACACCATATATTTT. Protein: CASSLRSPEWFGNTIYF.

V and J are TRBV2 and TRBJ2-7; tentative D call: TRBD2 (5 bases). The germline V and J ends were trimmed by 9 bases and 2 bases, with 8 bases remaining between them. The V gene's germline CDR1 is SNHLY and CDR2 FYNNEI. This CDR3 contains 11 residues. This CDR3 reads CARLGTYEQYF. The CDR3 DNA is TGTGCCAGACTAGGGACCTACGAGCAGTACTTC.

This clone is categorized as medium-sized. The rearrangement uses TRBV7-8 and TRBJ2-2; D tentatively fits TRBD1 or TRBD2 (5 bases each). This CDR3 has 13 amino acids. CDR1 and CDR2 from the germline V gene are SGHVS and FQNEAQ. V lost 0 bases, J lost 9 bases, and 8 bases lay in between. CDR3 in amino acids: CASSLAGRWELFF. The CDR3 bases are TGTGCCAGCAGCTTAGCGGGACGATGGGAGCTGTTTTTT.